This T cell receptor (beta chain) derives from a study of control samples from healthy donors and cancer patients. This CDR3 comprises 18 residues. Trimming cost V 4 bases and J 6 bases; bases outside gene matches: 18. Germline CDR1 reads LNHDA; CDR2 reads SQIVND (reference sequence). The assay was immunoSEQ multiplex PCR, and TCRdb's table has in-frame clones only and misses some. Of approximately 53,000 clones in the sample, approximately 90% are singletons; the top ten hold roughly 0.91%. The sample taken for sequencing was PBMCs. The chain combines TRBV19 with TRBJ1-5; 7 bases align to TRBD1. This clonotype originated in a man younger than 40 with colorectal cancer. The CDR3 here is CASSKLVEGARASQPQHF. The CDR3 nucleotides are TGTGCCAGTAGTAAGTTAGTAGAGGGGGCGCGAGCCTCTCAGCCCCAGCATTTT. Full variable domain (outside the CDR3, taken from reference TRBV19 and TRBJ1-5): DGGITQSPKYLFRKEGQNVTLSCEQNLNHDAMYWYRQDPGQGLRLIYYSQIVNDFQKGDIAEGYSVSREKKESFPLTVTSAQKNPTAFYLCASSKLVEGARASQPQHFGDGTRLSIL.